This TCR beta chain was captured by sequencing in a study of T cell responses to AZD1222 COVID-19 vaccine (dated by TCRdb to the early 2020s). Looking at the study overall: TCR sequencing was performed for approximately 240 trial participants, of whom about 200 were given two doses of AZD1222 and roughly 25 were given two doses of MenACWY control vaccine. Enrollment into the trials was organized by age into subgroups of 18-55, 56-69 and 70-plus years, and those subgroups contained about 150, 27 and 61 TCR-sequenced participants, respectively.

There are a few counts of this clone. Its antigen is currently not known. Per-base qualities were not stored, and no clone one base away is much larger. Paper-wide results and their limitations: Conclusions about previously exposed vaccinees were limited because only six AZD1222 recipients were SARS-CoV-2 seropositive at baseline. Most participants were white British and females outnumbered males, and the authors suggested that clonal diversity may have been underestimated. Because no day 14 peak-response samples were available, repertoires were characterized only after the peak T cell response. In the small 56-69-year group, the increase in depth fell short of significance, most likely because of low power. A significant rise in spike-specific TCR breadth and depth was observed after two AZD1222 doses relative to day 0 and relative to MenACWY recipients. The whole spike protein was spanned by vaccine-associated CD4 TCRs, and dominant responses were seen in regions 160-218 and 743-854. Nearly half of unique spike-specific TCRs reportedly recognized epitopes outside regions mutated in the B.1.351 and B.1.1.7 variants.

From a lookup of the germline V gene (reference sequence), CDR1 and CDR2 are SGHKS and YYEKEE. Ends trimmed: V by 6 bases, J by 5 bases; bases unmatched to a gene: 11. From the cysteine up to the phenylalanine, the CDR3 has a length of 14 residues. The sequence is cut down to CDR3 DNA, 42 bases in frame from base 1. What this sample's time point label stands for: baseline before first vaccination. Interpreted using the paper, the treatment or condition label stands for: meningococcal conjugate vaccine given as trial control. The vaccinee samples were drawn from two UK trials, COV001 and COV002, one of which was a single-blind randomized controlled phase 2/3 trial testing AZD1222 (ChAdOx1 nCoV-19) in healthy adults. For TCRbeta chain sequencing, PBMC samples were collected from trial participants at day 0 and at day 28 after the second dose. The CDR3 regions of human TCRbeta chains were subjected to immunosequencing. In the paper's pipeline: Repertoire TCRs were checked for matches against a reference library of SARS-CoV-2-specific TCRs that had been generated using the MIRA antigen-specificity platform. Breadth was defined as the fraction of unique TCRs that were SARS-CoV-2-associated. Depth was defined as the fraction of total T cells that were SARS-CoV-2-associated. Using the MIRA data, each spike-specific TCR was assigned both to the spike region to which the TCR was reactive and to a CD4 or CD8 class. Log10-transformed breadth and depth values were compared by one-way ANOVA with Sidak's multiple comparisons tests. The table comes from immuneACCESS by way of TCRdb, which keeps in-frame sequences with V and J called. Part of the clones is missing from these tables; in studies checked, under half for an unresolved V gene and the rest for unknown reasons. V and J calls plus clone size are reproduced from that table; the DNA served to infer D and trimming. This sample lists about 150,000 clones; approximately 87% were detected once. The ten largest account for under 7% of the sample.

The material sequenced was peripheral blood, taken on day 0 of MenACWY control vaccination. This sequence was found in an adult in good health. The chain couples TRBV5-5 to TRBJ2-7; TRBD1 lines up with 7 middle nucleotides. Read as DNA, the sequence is TGTGCCAGCAACAACAGGGGATTCGGAAACGAGCAGTACTTC. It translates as CASNNRGFGNEQYF.